The 22 T cell receptor beta chains in this list originate from one sample, sequenced in a study of cytomegalovirus exposure and HLA in healthy donors. This PCR relied on a set of 60 Vbeta primers and 13 Jbeta primers. Some clones are missing from TCRdb's copy, which holds only in-frame ones; the method was immunoSEQ multiplex PCR. Counted here are roughly 150,000 clones, roughly 82% occurring once; the ten biggest clones make up about 7.1%. The sequencing input was PBMCs. These TCRs come from a woman aged 45-60 years in good health and CMV-seropositive.

V and J are TRBV27 and TRBJ2-1, with D possibly TRBD1 on 5 matching bases. Between the trimmed V and J ends, which lost 9 bases and 8 bases, there was a span of 8 bases. Germline CDR1 MNHEY, CDR2 SMNVEV (reference sequence). The CDR3 covers 10 residues. The CDR3 coding sequence is TGTGCCAGTGGCAGGGATGAGCAGTTCTTC. Encoded protein: CASGRDEQFF.

The genes are TRBV18 and TRBJ2-4; tentatively, D is TRBD2 (6 bases). V shed 4 bases and J shed 0 bases, with 19 bases lying between them. The CDR3 length is 18 residues. Germline CDR1 reads KGHSH; CDR2 reads LQKENI. The CDR3 DNA reads TGTGCCAGCTCACTTTTCGGCCGGGAGACGCTAGCCAAAAACATTCAGTACTTC. Its protein product is CASSLFGRETLAKNIQYF.

Remarks on this clone: An end of the junction differs from the germline gene, which may be a read error. V usage is TRBV6-1 and J usage is TRBJ2-7; D unresolved. The germline CDR1 and CDR2 sequences are MNHNS and SASEGT. CDR3 length equals 12 residues. CDR3 sequence: CASSEGPYEQHF. Written as DNA, the CDR3 is TGTGCCAGCAGTGAGGGCCCGTACGAGCAGCACTTC.

This clone has only one observation. The rearrangement uses TRBV30 and TRBJ1-1, with TRBD1 identical over 11 bases. V lost 2 bases and J lost 7; bases outside the gene matches: 6. Germline V gives CDR1 GTSNPN, CDR2 SVGIG (reference sequence). The CDR3 spans 14 residues. CDR3 in amino acids: CAWSLPGQGVEAFF. CDR3 bases: TGTGCCTGGAGTCTCCCGGGACAGGGGGTTGAAGCTTTCTTT.

J is TRBJ1-1 and V is TRBV5-1; 11 nucleotides match TRBD1. This CDR3 has 17 amino acids. The V gene's germline CDR1 is SGHRS and CDR2 YFSETQ. V dropped 4 bases and J dropped 3; count of bases not matched to a gene: 11. CDR3 DNA: TGCGCCAGCAGCCCTGGGTGGACAGGGGGCGTAGACACTGAAGCTTTCTTT. Its protein is CASSPGWTGGVDTEAFF.

This chain links TRBV27 with TRBJ2-3; the match to TRBD1 covers 8 bases. Losses at the gene ends were 6 bases for V and 1 base for J; bases not matched to a gene: 3. Germline V gives CDR1 MNHEY, CDR2 SMNVEV (reference sequence). The length of the CDR3 is 14 residues. In DNA form, the CDR3 reads TGTGCCAGCAGCCCGGACAGGGGCACAGATACGCAGTATTTT. Its protein product is CASSPDRGTDTQYF.

A remark on this clone: The junction and the germline gene differ at one end; a read error may be behind it. CDR3 sequence: CASSGGGRLRTF. CDR3 in DNA: TGTGCCAGCAGCGGGGGGGGAAGGCTCCGAACGTTT. The V call is TRBV9, the J call TRBJ1-5, with a tentative D call TRBD1 (5 bases). CDR3 size: 12 residues. The germline gives CDR1 SGDLS, CDR2 YYNGEE.

The chain combines TRBV2 with TRBJ1-2, with 8 bases matching TRBD1. This CDR3 has 14 amino acids. J lost 10 bases, V lost 6 bases, and 13 bases had no gene match. Germline CDR1 reads SNHLY; CDR2 reads FYNNEI. The CDR3 loop reads CASSGPGQANSYTF. In nucleotides, the CDR3 is TGTGCCAGCAGCGGACCGGGACAGGCCAACTCCTACACCTTC.

This chain connects TRBV5-6 to TRBJ2-7; D is possibly TRBD2 (5 bases). This CDR3 region has 13 residues. Germline CDR1 is SGHDT and CDR2 is YYEEEE. The V end was cut by 1 base, the J end by 2 bases, with 7 bases between. CDR3 region: CASSLSGTYEQYF. The CDR3 DNA is TGTGCCAGCAGCTTGAGCGGAACCTACGAGCAGTACTTC. Combining the CDR3 with reference TRBV5-6 and TRBJ2-7 gives the whole variable domain DAGVTQSPTHLIKTRGQQVTLRCSPKSGHDTVSWYQQALGQGPQFIFQYYEEEERQRGNFPDRFSGHQFPNYSSELNVNALLLGDSALYLCASSLSGTYEQYFGPGTRLTVT.

Details on this clone: No conserved phenylalanine or tryptophan ends this CDR3, so it is likely a read error. The chain joins TRBV4-3 to TRBJ1-6; 7 nucleotides line up with TRBD1. The V gene end was trimmed by 5 bases and the J gene end by 0 bases; junction bases not matched to a gene: 7. This CDR3 has 17 residues. Germline V gives CDR1 LGHNA, CDR2 YSLEER. In DNA form, the CDR3 reads TGCGCCAGCAGCAGTGAGACAGGGAGCTCCTATAATTCACCCCTCCACCTT. It yields the protein CASSSETGSSYNSPLHL.

This clone came up once. The chain has TRBV19 and TRBJ2-7; 9 bases are a match to TRBD2. The CDR3 has 16 residues. Looked up from germline, CDR1 is LNHDA and CDR2 is SQIVND (reference sequence). Trimming at V came to 3 bases and at J to 0 bases, leaving 6 bases not matched to a gene. The CDR3: CASSILAGGPSYEQYF. The DNA for the CDR3 is TGTGCCAGTAGTATTTTGGCGGGGGGGCCCTCCTACGAGCAGTACTTC.

The chain employs TRBV15 and TRBJ2-2, with TRBD1 as a possible D gene (5 bases). CDR3 size: 16 residues. Germline CDR1 reads LNHNV; CDR2 reads YYDKDF (reference sequence). Trimming left V 5 bases short and J 0 bases short, with 13 bases between. Written as DNA, the CDR3 is TGTGCCACCAGCCCTGACAGAGGTCCGAACACCGGGGAGCTGTTTTTT. This encodes CATSPDRGPNTGELFF.

This clone has only one observation. V gene TRBV5-4 combines with J gene TRBJ1-3; no clear D gene. Germline CDR1 and CDR2: SGHNT and YYREEE (reference sequence). CDR3 length equals 11 residues. V was shortened by 4 bases and J by 8 bases, with 7 bases between the two germline ends. Written as DNA, the CDR3 is TGTGCCAGCAGCCCACGGGACACCATATATTTT. Its protein product is CASSPRDTIYF.

The chain joins TRBV11-2 to TRBJ1-2; no clear D. V lost 5 bases to trimming and J lost 1 base, with 11 bases between them. The V gene's germline CDR1 is SGHAT and CDR2 FQNNGV. The CDR3 is 14 amino acids. The CDR3 coding sequence is TGTGCCAGCAGCCCATTTAAGAGTAACTATGGCTACACCTTC. This sequence encodes CASSPFKSNYGYTF. The whole variable domain, filled in from reference TRBV11-2 and TRBJ1-2, reads EAGVAQSPRYKIIEKRQSVAFWCNPISGHATLYWYQQILGQGPKLLIQFQNNGVVDDSQLPKDRFSAERLKGVDSTLKIQPAKLEDSAVYLCASSPFKSNYGYTFGSGTRLTVV.

The CDR3 DNA follows: TGTGCCAGCAGACGTTCTTCTACCTATGGCTACACCTTC. It specifies CASRRSSTYGYTF. The chain couples TRBV5-8 to TRBJ1-2; D unresolved. Trimming left V 5 bases short and J 4 bases short, with 12 bases between. CDR1 is SGHTS, CDR2 YDEGEE, per germline. This CDR3 is 13 amino acids long.

This chain joins TRBV5-1 and TRBJ2-6; TRBD1 aligns across 8 bases. V lost 4 bases, J lost 4 bases, and 7 bases stayed unmatched. Germline lookup yields CDR1 SGHRS and CDR2 YFSETQ. The CDR3 covers 16 residues. The CDR3 sequence: CASSAGQVSGANVLTF. The CDR3, as DNA: TGCGCCAGCAGCGCGGGACAGGTGTCAGGGGCCAACGTCCTGACTTTC.

The J gene is TRBJ2-3, the V gene TRBV10-3, with 9 bases aligning to TRBD1. Trimming cost V 8 bases and J 3 bases; bases outside gene matches: 6. Germline-derived CDR1 and CDR2 are ENHRY and SYGVKD. This CDR3 comprises 14 residues. CDR3 amino acids: CAIAGQGGTDTQYF. For the CDR3, the DNA is TGTGCCATCGCGGGACAGGGAGGGACAGATACGCAGTATTTT.

The chain recombines TRBV5-1 with TRBJ1-4; TRBD1 matches at 7 bases. The V segment lost 4 bases and the J segment 8 bases; nucleotides outside the gene matches: 8. Germline CDR1 SGHRS, CDR2 YFSETQ. The CDR3 totals 14 residues. CDR3 nucleotide sequence: TGCGCCAGCAGCCCTGACAGGGAAGGCGAAAAACTGTTTTTT. Protein: CASSPDREGEKLFF.

The rearrangement uses TRBV4-1 and TRBJ1-4; perhaps TRBD1 as D (5 bases). With 1 base removed from V and 3 bases from J, the gap between germline ends came to 15 bases. Germline V gene lookup returns CDR1 MGHRA and CDR2 YSYEKL. CDR3 length: 17 residues. This chain's CDR3 is CASSQGFREAPNEKLFF. CDR3 coding DNA: TGCGCCAGCAGCCAAGGGTTCAGGGAGGCACCTAATGAAAAACTGTTTTTT.

The V gene is TRBV30, the J gene TRBJ2-2; D is perhaps TRBD2 (6 bases). The V end lost 1 base, the J end lost 4 bases, and 13 bases lay between the germline ends. This CDR3 contains 15 residues. Germline V gives CDR1 GTSNPN, CDR2 SVGIG (reference sequence). CDR3: CAWSGRGSGTGELFF. CDR3 DNA sequence: TGTGCCTGGAGTGGGCGGGGCAGCGGCACCGGGGAGCTGTTTTTT. Complete variable domain (other parts from reference TRBV30 and TRBJ2-2): SQTIHQWPATLVQPVGSPLSLECTVEGTSNPNLYWYRQAAGRGLQLLFYSVGIGQISSEVPQNLSASRPQDRQFILSSKKLLLSDSGFYLCAWSGRGSGTGELFFGEGSRLTVL.

CDR3 residues: CASSGQGVTGELFF. The CDR3 DNA follows: TGTGCCAGCAGCGGACAGGGGGTTACCGGGGAGCTGTTTTTT. The chain recombines TRBV6-1 with TRBJ2-2; 10 bases line up with TRBD1. V lost 6 bases, J lost 5 bases, and 3 bases stayed unmatched. This CDR3 has 14 amino acids. CDR1 and CDR2 (germline): MNHNS, SASEGT.

The genes are TRBV2 and TRBJ1-5, with 11 bases lining up with TRBD1. Trimming removed 6 bases from V and 7 bases from J; junction bases left unmatched: 5. Germline CDR1 SNHLY, CDR2 FYNNEI. CDR3 size: 14 residues. The CDR3 loop is CASRRTGGSQPQHF. The CDR3 coding sequence is TGTGCCAGCAGGAGGACAGGGGGCTCCCAGCCCCAGCATTTT.